Sequencing of this T cell receptor beta chain was carried out in a study of CD8 T cells in ankylosing spondylitis. Quantitative barcoded 5'-RACE was used to prepare TCR beta libraries. TCRdb redid the calling of the 5' RACE reads with MiXCR, one entry per CDR3 protein. The sample holds about 240,000 distinct CDR3 sequences, about 11% seen once. This clonotype was observed at least ten times. Its target is not known. The study's findings and limits: The study looked at matched synovial fluid samples from ankylosing spondylitis patients. Disease-linked clones were reported to be significantly enriched there.

The TCR originated in a male donor with ankylosing spondylitis or in good health (not recorded which). The sample taken for sequencing was blood, either unsorted or a sorted T cell fraction (not recorded which).

CDR3 coding DNA: TGTGCCAGCGTCCCGGGACTAGCGGGAAGGGGCGGCTACGAGCAGTACTTC. It encodes CASVPGLAGRGGYEQYF. This chain uses TRBV28 with TRBJ2-7; TRBD2 matches 13 bases. This CDR3 has 17 amino acids. Losses at the gene ends were 8 bases for V and 3 bases for J; bases not matched to a gene: 13. Germline lookup yields CDR1 MDHEN and CDR2 SYDVKM.